These 15 T cell receptor beta chains were sequenced from one sample in a study of cytomegalovirus exposure and HLA in healthy donors. Vbeta (60) and Jbeta (13) primers were used in the PCR. Produced via immunoSEQ multiplex PCR; TCRdb's table is partial and in-frame only. The sample has around 100,000 clones, approximately 80% seen once. Sequenced material: PBMCs. These receptors came from a male donor in good health and CMV-seropositive.

This clone was observed a single time. The gene calls are TRBV6-5 and TRBJ2-7; 9 bases are a match to TRBD1. V was clipped by 8 bases and J by 7 bases; unmatched bases: 6. Germline CDR1 MNHEY, CDR2 SVGAGI. The CDR3 has 12 residues. Here the CDR3 DNA reads TGTGCCAGCTCTAGGACAGGGGATGAGCAGTACTTC. It specifies CASSRTGDEQYF.

This sequence joins TRBV10-1 and TRBJ2-5, with TRBD2 as a possible D gene (6 bases). CDR1 and CDR2 (germline): WNHNN, SYGVQD (reference sequence). The CDR3 contains 15 residues. V was pared by 6 bases and J by 5 bases, with 19 bases between. The CDR3 DNA sequence: TGCGCCAGCAGGAGCCTAGCGTTTGCGTGGGAGACCCAGTACTTC. Protein sequence: CASRSLAFAWETQYF.

V is TRBV7-9 and J is TRBJ2-7; 13 nucleotides match TRBD2. The V gene end was trimmed by 5 bases and the J gene end by 6 bases; junction bases not matched to a gene: 10. Germline loops: CDR1 SEHNR, CDR2 FQNEAQ (reference sequence). The CDR3 loop spans 16 amino acids. CDR3 region: CASSQLGTSGKIEQYF. The CDR3 nucleotides read TGTGCCAGCAGCCAACTGGGGACTAGCGGGAAGATCGAGCAGTACTTC.

The chain combines TRBV7-9 with TRBJ1-1; TRBD1 matches 11 bases. Germline-derived CDR1 and CDR2 are SEHNR and FQNEAQ (reference sequence). This CDR3 comprises 17 residues. J lost 0 bases, V lost 4 bases, and 7 bases had no gene match. The CDR3 here is CASSSRGQGALNTEAFF. As DNA, the CDR3 is TGTGCCAGCAGCTCCCGAGGACAGGGGGCGTTGAACACTGAAGCTTTCTTT.

The chain employs TRBV18 and TRBJ2-5, with a possible D match to TRBD2 (5 bases). Germline CDR1 KGHSH, CDR2 LQKENI. Deletions cut 6 bases from V and 1 base from J, with 18 bases between. There are 16 residues in the CDR3. CDR3 loop: CASSRERVATQETQYF. DNA of the CDR3: TGTGCCAGCTCCCGGGAAAGGGTCGCTACCCAAGAGACCCAGTACTTC.

CDR3 amino acids: CASSGASRTAELFF. The CDR3 DNA sequence: TGCGCCAGCAGCGGGGCCTCCAGGACAGCCGAACTGTTTTTT. The chain is built from TRBV5-1 and TRBJ1-4, with D perhaps TRBD1 (6 bases). V was pared by 4 bases and J by 12 bases, with 19 bases between. Germline CDR1 SGHRS, CDR2 YFSETQ. The CDR3 runs 14 residues.

This clone was observed a handful of times. The genes are TRBV30 and TRBJ2-2; D remains unclear. This CDR3 has 13 amino acids. Trimming shortened V by 3 bases and J by 6 bases, and 11 bases separated the two germline ends. Looked up from germline, CDR1 is GTSNPN and CDR2 is SVGIG (reference sequence). The CDR3 is CAWREQLAGELFF. The CDR3 nucleotides are TGTGCCTGGAGGGAACAGCTCGCCGGGGAGCTGTTTTTT.

The genes are TRBV13 and TRBJ2-2, with TRBD1 matching over 9 bases. The V gene's germline CDR1 is PRHDT and CDR2 FYEKMQ (reference sequence). The length of the CDR3 is 15 residues. V trimming: 5 bases; J trimming: 6 bases; junction bases outside the gene matches: 7. DNA for the CDR3: TGTGCCAGCAGCACAGGGACAGGGAGGTCCGGGGAGCTGTTTTTT. Encoded protein: CASSTGTGRSGELFF.

This clone is a singleton in its sample. The V gene is TRBV11-2, the J gene TRBJ2-7, with 9 positions matching TRBD2. Looked up from germline, CDR1 is SGHAT and CDR2 is FQNNGV. Losses at the gene ends were 5 bases for V and 0 bases for J; bases not matched to a gene: 8. This CDR3 spans 16 amino acids. CDR3 in DNA: TGTGCCAGCAGCCTAATCCTAGCGGGATTCTCCTACGAGCAGTACTTC. As protein: CASSLILAGFSYEQYF.

The chain joins TRBV19 to TRBJ2-3; TRBD2 is a possible D gene (6 bases). This CDR3 is built from 14 residues. Trimming pared 6 bases from V and 2 bases from J, leaving 12 bases between. CDR1 LNHDA and CDR2 SQIVND come from the germline V gene (reference sequence). The CDR3 protein is CASSRGLSTDTQYF. CDR3 DNA sequence: TGTGCCAGTAGCCGCGGACTATCCACAGATACGCAGTATTTT.

The chain couples TRBV2 to TRBJ1-2; D call uncertain. The CDR3 totals 12 residues. V gave up 6 bases and J gave up 2 bases, with 7 bases separating them. Germline V CDR1 and CDR2: SNHLY, FYNNEI. DNA of the CDR3: TGTGCCAGCAGAGGGAGCAACTATGGCTACACCTTC. It yields the protein CASRGSNYGYTF.

This clone is deemed medium-sized (0.01 to 0.1%). Written as DNA, the CDR3 is TGTGCCAGCAGCTCGGTCGCTGGAGTCTACGAGCAGTACTTC. Its protein is CASSSVAGVYEQYF. This rearrangement joins TRBV7-2 to TRBJ2-7; D unresolved. Germline CDR1 reads SGHTA; CDR2 reads FQGNSA. V was cut by 4 bases and J by 3 bases, with 13 bases left in between. The CDR3 is 14 residues long.

The chain combines TRBV5-4 with TRBJ1-2, with 7 bases lining up with TRBD1. J was trimmed by 6 bases and V by 4 bases; bases with no gene match: 3. This CDR3 is built from 12 residues. Germline V gene data show CDR1 as SGHNT and CDR2 as YYREEE (reference sequence). CDR3 sequence: CASSHDRDGYTF. CDR3 DNA: TGTGCCAGCAGCCACGACAGGGATGGCTACACCTTC.

This clone has more than one count but fewer than ten. CDR3 sequence reads: CSVPGLGNYGYTF. The DNA of the CDR3 is TGCAGCGTTCCGGGACTGGGGAACTATGGCTACACCTTC. The rearrangement links TRBV29-1 to TRBJ1-2, with D tentatively TRBD1 (5 bases). The CDR3 covers 13 residues. CDR1 is SQVTM, CDR2 ANQGSEA, per germline. V shed 5 bases and J shed 2 bases, with 12 bases lying between them.

The J gene is TRBJ2-3, the V gene TRBV18; 7 bases are shared with TRBD2. The CDR3 loop spans 14 amino acids. V trimming: 6 bases; J trimming: 6 bases; junction bases outside the gene matches: 9. Germline CDR1 KGHSH, CDR2 LQKENI. The CDR3 protein is CASSLLAERDTQYF. The CDR3 DNA reads TGTGCCAGCTCCCTCCTAGCGGAGAGGGATACGCAGTATTTT.